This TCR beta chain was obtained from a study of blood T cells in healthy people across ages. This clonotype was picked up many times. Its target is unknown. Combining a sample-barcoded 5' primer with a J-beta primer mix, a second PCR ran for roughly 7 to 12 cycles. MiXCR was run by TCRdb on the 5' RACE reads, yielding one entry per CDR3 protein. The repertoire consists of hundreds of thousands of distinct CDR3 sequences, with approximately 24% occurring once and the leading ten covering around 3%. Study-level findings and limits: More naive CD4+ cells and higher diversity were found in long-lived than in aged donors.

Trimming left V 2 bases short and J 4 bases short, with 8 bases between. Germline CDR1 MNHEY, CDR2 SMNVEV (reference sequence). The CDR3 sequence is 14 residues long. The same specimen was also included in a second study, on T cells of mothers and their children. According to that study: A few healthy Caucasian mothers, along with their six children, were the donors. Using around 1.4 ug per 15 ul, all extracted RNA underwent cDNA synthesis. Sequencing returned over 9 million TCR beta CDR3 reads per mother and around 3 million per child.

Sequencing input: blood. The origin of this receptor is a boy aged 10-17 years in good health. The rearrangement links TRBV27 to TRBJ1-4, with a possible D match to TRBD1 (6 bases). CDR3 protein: CASSLNRVNEKLFF. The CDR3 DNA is TGTGCCAGCAGTTTAAACAGGGTTAATGAAAAACTGTTTTTT.